This T cell receptor (beta chain) was captured by sequencing in a study of blood T cell repertoires in COVID-19. About the research overall: Samples taken during acute and convalescent COVID-19 were collected in the United States, Italy and Spain.

Authors' data handling: It was from reference gene primer amplification that nucleated cell counts were estimated. Clones were read by immunoSEQ multiplex PCR, and TCRdb kept only the in-frame ones, dropping some. V and J calls and clone size come straight from that table; D and trimming were deduced from the DNA. Of tens of thousands of clones detected, roughly 90% appear once; the ten largest clones hold approximately 15%. This clonotype was sampled from a man in his 60s with active COVID-19. Sequencing was carried out using peripheral blood.

The CDR3 reads CSASFLTGYSSYNSPLHF. CDR3 nucleotides: TGCAGTGCTAGTTTCTTGACGGGGTATAGCTCCTATAATTCACCCCTCCACTTT. The chain couples TRBV20-1 to TRBJ1-6; D is undetermined. Germline CDR1 and CDR2: DFQATT and SNEGSKA (reference sequence). This CDR3 has 18 amino acids. The V gene lost 3 bases and the J gene lost 0 bases, with 18 bases spanning the gap.